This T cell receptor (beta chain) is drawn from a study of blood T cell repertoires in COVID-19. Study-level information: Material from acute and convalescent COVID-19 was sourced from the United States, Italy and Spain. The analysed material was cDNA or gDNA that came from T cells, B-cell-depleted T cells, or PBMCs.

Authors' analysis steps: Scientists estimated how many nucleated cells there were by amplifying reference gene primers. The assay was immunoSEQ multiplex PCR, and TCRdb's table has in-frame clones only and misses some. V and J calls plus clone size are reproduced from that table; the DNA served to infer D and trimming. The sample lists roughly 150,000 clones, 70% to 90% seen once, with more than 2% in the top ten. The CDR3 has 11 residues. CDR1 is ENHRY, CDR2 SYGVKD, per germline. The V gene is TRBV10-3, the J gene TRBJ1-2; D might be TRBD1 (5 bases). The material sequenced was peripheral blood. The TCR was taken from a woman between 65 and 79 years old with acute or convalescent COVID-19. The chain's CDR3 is CATSQGDGYTF. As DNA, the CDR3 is TGTGCAACCAGCCAGGGTGACGGCTACACCTTC.